A selection of T cell receptor beta chains follows, all from one sample in a study of cytomegalovirus exposure and HLA in healthy donors. Profiled with immunoSEQ multiplex PCR; TCRdb holds only in-frame clones, not every one. The sample has under 350,000 clones, 80% to 90% seen once; the top ten hold about 1%. Sequenced material: PBMCs. These receptors came from a young woman in good health and CMV-seronegative. Both conserved end residues are part of each CDR3. The D gene is left open where the match is weak. Size is stated for part of the rows, as once, few or many counts, or as a class when the clone is expanded.

.,TRBJ1-3,TRBV6-6,.,CASSSPGRGWGHTIYF,TGTGCCAGCAGTTCCCCCGGCAGGGGATGGGGGCACACCATATATTTT
.,TRBJ2-7,TRBV5-1,TRBD2,CASSVTLAGANEQYF,TGCGCCAGCAGCGTTACCCTAGCGGGAGCCAACGAGCAGTACTTC
.,TRBJ1-5,TRBV19,TRBD1,CASSIGQGGQPQHF,TGTGCCAGTAGTATAGGACAGGGAGGACAGCCCCAGCATTTT
.,TRBJ1-5,TRBV7-2,.,CASSLALTQGSSNQPQHF,TGTGCCAGCAGCTTAGCGCTGACCCAGGGTAGTAGCAATCAGCCCCAGCATTTT
.,TRBJ2-5,TRBV27,TRBD1,CASSPRTGETQYF,TGTGCCAGCAGTCCTCGGACAGGAGAGACCCAGTACTTC
.,TRBJ2-4,TRBV30,.,CAWSVQGAKNIQYF,TGTGCCTGGAGTGTACAGGGTGCCAAAAACATTCAGTACTTC
.,TRBJ2-7,TRBV6-1,TRBD2,CASRLAGVGEQYF,TGTGCCAGCAGACTAGCGGGAGTGGGGGAGCAGTACTTC
.,TRBJ1-2,TRBV5-1,.,CASSFGVDYGYTF,TGCGCCAGCAGCTTCGGGGTCGACTATGGCTACACCTTC
.,TRBJ2-7,TRBV11-3,TRBD1,CASSRRQGNYEQYF,TGTGCCAGCAGCAGACGACAGGGAAACTACGAGCAGTACTTC
.,TRBJ1-1,TRBV18,.,CASSPPTFQGNTEAFF,TGTGCCAGCTCACCACCGACTTTCCAGGGGAACACTGAAGCTTTCTTT
.,TRBJ1-2,TRBV19,.,CASSQGWHGYTF,TGTGCCAGTAGTCAGGGATGGCATGGCTACACCTTC
.,TRBJ2-7,TRBV28,TRBD1,CASSLQGSSYEQYF,TGTGCCAGCAGTCTACAGGGGTCGTCCTACGAGCAGTACTTC
.,TRBJ2-7,TRBV30,.,CAWSVRSYEQYF,TGTGCCTGGAGTGTACGCAGCTACGAGCAGTACTTC
.,TRBJ2-5,TRBV27,TRBD1,CASSLGTGGETQYF,TGTGCCAGCAGTTTGGGTACAGGGGGGGAGACCCAGTACTTC
.,TRBJ2-7,TRBV5-1,TRBD2,CASSLALLAGARGEQYF,TGCGCCAGCAGCTTGGCTCTTCTAGCGGGAGCAAGGGGCGAGCAGTACTTC
.,TRBJ1-1,TRBV27,.,CASSTGIWTEAFF,TGTGCCAGCAGTACAGGGATCTGGACTGAAGCTTTCTTT
.,TRBJ2-7,TRBV19,.,CASSTQGNEQYF,TGTGCCAGTAGTACTCAGGGCAACGAGCAGTACTTC
.,TRBJ1-2,TRBV2,.,CASSEAQSRFYGYTF,TGTGCCAGCAGTGAAGCGCAGTCCCGATTTTATGGCTACACCTTC
.,TRBJ2-1,TRBV18,.,CASSAQDYYNEQFF,TGTGCCAGCTCAGCACAGGACTATTACAATGAGCAGTTCTTC
.,TRBJ2-7,TRBV5-6,.,CASSVYYEQYF,TGTGCCAGCAGCGTTTACTACGAGCAGTACTTC
.,TRBJ2-1,TRBV4-3,TRBD2,CASSHGTSRVNEQFF,TGCGCCAGCAGCCACGGGACTAGCCGGGTTAATGAGCAGTTCTTC
once,TRBJ2-7,TRBV6-6,TRBD2,CASSYVAGGYEQYF,TGTGCCAGCAGTTACGTCGCGGGGGGCTACGAGCAGTACTTC
.,TRBJ1-5,TRBV9,TRBD1,CASSGQGESNQPQHF,TGTGCCAGCAGCGGACAGGGAGAGAGCAATCAGCCCCAGCATTTT
.,TRBJ2-1,TRBV5-6,TRBD2,CASSLAGRTNEQFF,TGTGCCAGCAGCCTAGCGGGAAGGACGAATGAGCAGTTCTTC
.,TRBJ2-7,TRBV5-1,TRBD2,CASSPREGTLGASYEQYF,TGCGCCAGCAGCCCCCGGGAGGGGACCCTGGGGGCCTCCTACGAGCAGTACTTC
.,TRBJ2-1,TRBV11-1,.,CASSLAVRSSYNEQFF,TGTGCCAGCAGCTTAGCGGTGAGGAGCTCCTACAATGAGCAGTTCTTC
.,TRBJ1-1,TRBV10-1,.,CASSPGGDTEAFF,TGCGCCAGCAGTCCCGGGGGGGACACTGAAGCTTTCTTT
once,TRBJ2-1,TRBV7-9,.,CAFRVAIRGDEQFF,TGTGCCTTTAGGGTAGCGATCCGCGGGGATGAGCAGTTCTTC
once,TRBJ1-2,TRBV27,.,CASSYDRNPNYGYTF,TGTGCCAGCAGTTATGACAGAAACCCTAACTATGGCTACACCTTC
.,TRBJ2-1,TRBV5-1,.,CASSLVGGSAGHEQFF,TGCGCCAGCAGCTTGGTGGGCGGTTCGGCGGGCCATGAGCAGTTCTTC
.,TRBJ2-7,TRBV5-1,TRBD1,CASSRQGSEQYF,TGCGCCAGCAGCAGACAGGGTTCCGAGCAGTACTTC
.,TRBJ2-1,TRBV11-2,.,CASRTYGGPSYNEQFF,TGTGCCAGCAGGACCTACGGAGGGCCCTCCTACAATGAGCAGTTCTTC
.,TRBJ2-7,TRBV30,.,CAWSVHISYEQYF,TGTGCCTGGAGTGTACATATCTCCTACGAGCAGTACTTC
.,TRBJ2-3,TRBV28,TRBD1,CASSRQGSWSLDTDTQYF,TGTGCCAGCAGTCGACAGGGTTCGTGGTCGCTCGACACAGATACGCAGTATTTT
.,TRBJ1-2,TRBV7-2,TRBD1,CASSLNRGGYTF,TGTGCCAGCAGCTTAAACAGGGGGGGCTACACCTTC
.,TRBJ2-1,TRBV19,TRBD2,CASSIRGSAYNEQFF,TGTGCCAGTAGTATACGCGGGAGCGCCTACAATGAGCAGTTCTTC
.,TRBJ2-7,TRBV18,.,CASSPRTNDYEQYF,TGTGCCAGCTCACCTCGGACTAACGACTACGAGCAGTACTTC
.,TRBJ1-1,TRBV27,TRBD1,CASSPASGGVTEAFF,TGTGCCAGCAGTCCCGCCTCAGGGGGCGTGACTGAAGCTTTCTTT
.,TRBJ2-1,TRBV19,.,CASSSRFERVRSYNEQFF,TGTGCCAGTAGTTCCCGTTTCGAGAGGGTCAGGTCCTACAATGAGCAGTTCTTC
.,TRBJ2-7,TRBV28,TRBD1,CASSLPGTGVENEQYF,TGTGCCAGCAGTCTCCCCGGGACAGGGGTCGAGAACGAGCAGTACTTC
.,TRBJ1-1,TRBV28,.,CASSLEGEGNTEAFF,TGTGCCAGCAGTTTAGAGGGAGAGGGAAACACTGAAGCTTTCTTT
.,TRBJ2-3,TRBV27,.,CASGLQGRPSTDTQYF,TGTGCCAGCGGTCTTCAGGGGCGCCCGAGCACAGATACGCAGTATTTT